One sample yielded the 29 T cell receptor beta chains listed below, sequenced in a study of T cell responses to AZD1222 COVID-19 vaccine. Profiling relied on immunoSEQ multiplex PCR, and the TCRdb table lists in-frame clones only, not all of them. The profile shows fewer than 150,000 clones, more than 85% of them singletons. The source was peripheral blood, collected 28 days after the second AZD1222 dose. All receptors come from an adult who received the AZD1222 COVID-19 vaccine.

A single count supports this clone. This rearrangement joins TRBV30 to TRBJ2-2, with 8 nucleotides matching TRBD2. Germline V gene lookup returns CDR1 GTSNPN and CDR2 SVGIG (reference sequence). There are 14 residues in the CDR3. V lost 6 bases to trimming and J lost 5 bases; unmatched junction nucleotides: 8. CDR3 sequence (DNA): TGTGCCTGCAAGGGACTAGGAGGGACCGGGGAGCTGTTTTTT. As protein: CACKGLGGTGELFF.

CDR3 in DNA: TGTGCCAGCAGCCCAACAACCACCGGGGGAAACACCATATATTTT. This sequence encodes CASSPTTTGGNTIYF. This rearrangement joins TRBV3-1 (or the pseudogene TRBV3-2) to TRBJ1-3, with D uncertain. Trimming stripped 4 bases from V and 4 bases from J, with 14 bases between. Looked up from germline, CDR1 is LGHDT and CDR2 is YNNKEL (reference sequence). The CDR3 extends over 15 amino acids.

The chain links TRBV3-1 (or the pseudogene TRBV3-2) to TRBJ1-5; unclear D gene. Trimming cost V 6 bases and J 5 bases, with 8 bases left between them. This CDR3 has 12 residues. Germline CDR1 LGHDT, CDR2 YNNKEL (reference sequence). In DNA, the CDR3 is TGTGCCAGCAGTCTGGGTGATCAGCCCCAGCATTTT. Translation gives CASSLGDQPQHF.

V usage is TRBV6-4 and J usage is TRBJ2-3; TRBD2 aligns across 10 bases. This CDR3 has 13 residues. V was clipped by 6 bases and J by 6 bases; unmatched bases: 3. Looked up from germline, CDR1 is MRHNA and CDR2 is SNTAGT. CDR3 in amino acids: CASSQREGDTQYF. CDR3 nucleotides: TGTGCCAGCAGCCAGCGGGAGGGGGATACGCAGTATTTT.

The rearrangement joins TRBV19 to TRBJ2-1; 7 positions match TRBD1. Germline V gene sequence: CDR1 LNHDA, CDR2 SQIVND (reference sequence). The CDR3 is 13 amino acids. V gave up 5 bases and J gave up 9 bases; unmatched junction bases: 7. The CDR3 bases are TGTGCCAGTAGTTGGGACAGTGACCGTGAGCAGTTCTTC. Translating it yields CASSWDSDREQFF.

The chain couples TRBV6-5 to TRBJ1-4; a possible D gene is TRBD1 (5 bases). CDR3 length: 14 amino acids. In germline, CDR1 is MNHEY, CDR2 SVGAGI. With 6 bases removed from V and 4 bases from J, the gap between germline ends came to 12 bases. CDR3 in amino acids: CASSGTAGNEKLFF. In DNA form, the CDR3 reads TGTGCCAGCAGCGGGACGGCGGGTAATGAAAAACTGTTTTTT.

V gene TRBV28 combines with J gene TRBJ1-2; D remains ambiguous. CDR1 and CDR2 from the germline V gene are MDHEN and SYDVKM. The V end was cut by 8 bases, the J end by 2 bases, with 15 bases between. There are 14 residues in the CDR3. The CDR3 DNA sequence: TGTGCCAGCTTAGCAGAGCCCCGGAACTATGGCTACACCTTC. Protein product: CASLAEPRNYGYTF.

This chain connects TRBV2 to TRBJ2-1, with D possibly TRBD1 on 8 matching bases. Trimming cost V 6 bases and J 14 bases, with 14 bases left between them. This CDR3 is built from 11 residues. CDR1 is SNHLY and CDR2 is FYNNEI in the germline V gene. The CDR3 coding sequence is TGTGCCAGCAGGGGGAGGGGACAGGAGTTCTTC. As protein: CASRGRGQEFF.

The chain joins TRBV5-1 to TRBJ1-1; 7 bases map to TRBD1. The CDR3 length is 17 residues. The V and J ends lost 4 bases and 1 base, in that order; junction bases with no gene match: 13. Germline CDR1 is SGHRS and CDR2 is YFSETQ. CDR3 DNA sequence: TGCGCCAGCAGCCAGCTAGGGGGCGGCGCGGAGAACACTGAAGCTTTCTTT. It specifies CASSQLGGGAENTEAFF.

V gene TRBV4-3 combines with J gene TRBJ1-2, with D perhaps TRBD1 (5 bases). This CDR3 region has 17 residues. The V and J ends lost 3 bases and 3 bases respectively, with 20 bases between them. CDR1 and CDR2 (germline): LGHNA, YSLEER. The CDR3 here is CASSQVRGGQGYYGYTF. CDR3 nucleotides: TGCGCCAGCAGCCAGGTGAGGGGTGGCCAGGGTTACTATGGCTACACCTTC.

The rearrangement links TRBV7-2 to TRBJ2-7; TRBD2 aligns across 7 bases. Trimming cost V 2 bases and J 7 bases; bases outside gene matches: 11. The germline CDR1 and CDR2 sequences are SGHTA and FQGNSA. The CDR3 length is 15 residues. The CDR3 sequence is CASSLSRTSVWEQYF. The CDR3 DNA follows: TGTGCCAGCAGCTTAAGCAGGACTAGTGTGTGGGAGCAGTACTTC.

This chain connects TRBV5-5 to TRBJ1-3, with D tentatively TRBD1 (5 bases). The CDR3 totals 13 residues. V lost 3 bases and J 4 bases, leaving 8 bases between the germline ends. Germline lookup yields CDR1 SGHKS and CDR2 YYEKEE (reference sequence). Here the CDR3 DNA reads TGTGCCAGCAGCTATGACAGCGGAAACACCATATATTTT. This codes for CASSYDSGNTIYF.

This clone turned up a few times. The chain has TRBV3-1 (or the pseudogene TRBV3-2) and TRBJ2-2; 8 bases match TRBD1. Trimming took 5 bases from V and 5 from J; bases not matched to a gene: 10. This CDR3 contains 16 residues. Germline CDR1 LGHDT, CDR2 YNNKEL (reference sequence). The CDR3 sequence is CASSGSRDRITGELFF. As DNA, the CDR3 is TGTGCCAGCAGCGGAAGCCGGGACAGGATAACCGGGGAGCTGTTTTTT.

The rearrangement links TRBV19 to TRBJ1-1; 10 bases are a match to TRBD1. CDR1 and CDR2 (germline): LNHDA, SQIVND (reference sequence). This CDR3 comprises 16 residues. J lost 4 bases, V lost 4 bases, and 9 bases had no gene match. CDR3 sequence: CASSNYDRGRSTEAFF. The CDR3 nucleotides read TGTGCCAGTAGTAACTATGACAGGGGGCGCAGCACTGAAGCTTTCTTT.

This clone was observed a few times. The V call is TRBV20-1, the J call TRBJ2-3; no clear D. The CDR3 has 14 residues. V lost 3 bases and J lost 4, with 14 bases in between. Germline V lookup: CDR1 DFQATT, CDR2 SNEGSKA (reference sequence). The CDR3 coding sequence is TGCAGTGCTAGTCCCGCCCCCTGGGCAGATACGCAGTATTTT. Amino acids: CSASPAPWADTQYF.

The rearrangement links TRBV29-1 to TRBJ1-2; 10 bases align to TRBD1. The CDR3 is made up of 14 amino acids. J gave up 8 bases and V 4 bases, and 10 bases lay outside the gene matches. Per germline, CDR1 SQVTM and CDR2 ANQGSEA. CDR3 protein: CSVGRTGGFQGYTF. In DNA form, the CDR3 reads TGCAGCGTTGGTAGGACAGGGGGTTTTCAGGGCTACACCTTC.

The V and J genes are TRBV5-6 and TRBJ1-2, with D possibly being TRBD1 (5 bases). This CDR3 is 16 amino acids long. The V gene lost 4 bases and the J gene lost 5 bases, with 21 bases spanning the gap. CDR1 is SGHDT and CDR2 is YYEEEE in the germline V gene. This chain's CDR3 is CASSPWGPGRLYGYTF. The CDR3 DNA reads TGTGCCAGCAGCCCTTGGGGTCCGGGACGGCTTTATGGCTACACCTTC.

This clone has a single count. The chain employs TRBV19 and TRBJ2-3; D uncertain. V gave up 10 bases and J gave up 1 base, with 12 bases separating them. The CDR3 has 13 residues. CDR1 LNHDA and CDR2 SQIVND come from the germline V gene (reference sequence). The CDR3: CATNQKGTDTQYF. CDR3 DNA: TGTGCCACCAACCAGAAGGGCACAGATACGCAGTATTTT.

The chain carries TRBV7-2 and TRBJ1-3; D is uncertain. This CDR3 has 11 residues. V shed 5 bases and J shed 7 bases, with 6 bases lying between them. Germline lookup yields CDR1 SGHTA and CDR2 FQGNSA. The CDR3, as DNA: TGTGCCAGCAGCCTGGGGAACACCATATATTTT. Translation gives CASSLGNTIYF.

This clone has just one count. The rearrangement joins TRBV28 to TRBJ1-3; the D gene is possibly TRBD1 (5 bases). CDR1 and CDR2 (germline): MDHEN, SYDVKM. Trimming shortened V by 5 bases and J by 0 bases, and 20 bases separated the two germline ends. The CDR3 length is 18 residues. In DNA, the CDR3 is TGTGCCAGCAGTCCCGACCCACAGGATAGCATCTCTGGAAACACCATATATTTT. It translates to CASSPDPQDSISGNTIYF.

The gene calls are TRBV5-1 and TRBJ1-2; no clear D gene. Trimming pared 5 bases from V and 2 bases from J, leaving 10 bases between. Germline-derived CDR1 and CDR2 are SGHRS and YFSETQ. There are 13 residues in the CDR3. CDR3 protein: CASRLEANYGYTF. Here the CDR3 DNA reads TGCGCCAGCAGACTGGAGGCCAACTATGGCTACACCTTC.

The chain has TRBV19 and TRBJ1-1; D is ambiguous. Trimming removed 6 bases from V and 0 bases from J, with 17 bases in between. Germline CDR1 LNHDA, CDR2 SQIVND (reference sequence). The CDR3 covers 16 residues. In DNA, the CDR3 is TGTGCCAGTAGACCCACAAAAATCCCCTTGAACACTGAAGCTTTCTTT. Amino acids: CASRPTKIPLNTEAFF.

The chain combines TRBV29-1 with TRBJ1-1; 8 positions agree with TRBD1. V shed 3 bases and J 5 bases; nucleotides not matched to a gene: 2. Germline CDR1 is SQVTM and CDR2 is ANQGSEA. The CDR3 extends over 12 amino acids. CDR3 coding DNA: TGCAGCGTTGACAGGGGGCGAACTGAAGCTTTCTTT. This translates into CSVDRGRTEAFF.

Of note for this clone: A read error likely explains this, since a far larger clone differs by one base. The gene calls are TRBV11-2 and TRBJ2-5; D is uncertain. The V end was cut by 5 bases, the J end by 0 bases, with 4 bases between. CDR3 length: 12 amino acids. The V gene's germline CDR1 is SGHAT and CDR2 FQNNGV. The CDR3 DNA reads TGTGCCAGCAGCCGGGACCAAGAGACCCAGTACTTC. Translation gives CASSRDQETQYF.

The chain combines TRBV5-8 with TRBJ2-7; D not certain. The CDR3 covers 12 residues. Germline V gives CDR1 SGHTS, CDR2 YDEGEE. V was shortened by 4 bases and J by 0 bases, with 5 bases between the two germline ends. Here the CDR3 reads CASSLPSYEQYF. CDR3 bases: TGTGCCAGCAGCCTTCCCTCCTACGAGCAGTACTTC.

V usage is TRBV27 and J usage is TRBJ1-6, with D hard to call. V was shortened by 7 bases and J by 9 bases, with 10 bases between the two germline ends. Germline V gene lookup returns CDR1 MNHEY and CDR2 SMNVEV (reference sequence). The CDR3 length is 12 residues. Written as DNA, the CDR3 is TGTGCCAGCAAGGGCGGTCCTTCACCCCTCCACTTT. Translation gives CASKGGPSPLHF.

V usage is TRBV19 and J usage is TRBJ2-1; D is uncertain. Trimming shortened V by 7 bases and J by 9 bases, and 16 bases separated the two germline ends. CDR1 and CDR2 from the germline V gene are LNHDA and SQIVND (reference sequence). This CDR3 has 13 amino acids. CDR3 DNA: TGTGCCAGTACCCCCGGGTCTGGGCTTGAGCAGTTCTTC. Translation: CASTPGSGLEQFF.

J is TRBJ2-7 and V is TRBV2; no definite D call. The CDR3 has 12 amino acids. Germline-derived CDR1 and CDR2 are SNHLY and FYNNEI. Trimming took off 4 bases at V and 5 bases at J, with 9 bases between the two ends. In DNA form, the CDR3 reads TGTGCCAGCAGTGTAAGAGGCAACGAGCAGTACTTC. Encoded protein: CASSVRGNEQYF.

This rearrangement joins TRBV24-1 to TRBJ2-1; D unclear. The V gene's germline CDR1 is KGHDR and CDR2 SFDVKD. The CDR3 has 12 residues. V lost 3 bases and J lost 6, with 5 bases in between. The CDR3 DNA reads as TGTGCCACCAGTGATGCAGGCAATGAGCAGTTCTTC. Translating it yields CATSDAGNEQFF.